A selection of T cell receptor beta chains follows, all from one sample in a study of blood T cells in healthy people across ages. TCRdb recomputed calls from the 5' RACE reads with MiXCR, one row per CDR3 protein. This table has approximately 800,000 distinct CDR3 sequences, 56% appearing once. Material: blood. These receptors originate from a man aged 35 to 55 in good health. The CDR3 runs from the conserved cysteine through the conserved F or W.

TRBJ2-5 TRBV11-1 CASSFLGPQAETQYF
TRBJ2-6 TRBV20-1 CSAPGSAGANVLTF
TRBJ2-1 TRBV7-2 CASSLQSGPPDNEQFF
TRBJ2-1 TRBV4-1 CASSQDASGRAANEQFF
TRBJ2-1 TRBV20-1 CSATGVGPQFF
TRBJ2-1 TRBV29-1 CSYHASSYNEQFF
TRBJ2-6 TRBV28 CASSVTLSGANVLTF
TRBJ2-7 TRBV29-1 CSVESRQGYEQYF
TRBJ1-1 TRBV6-6 CASSYGPLNTEAFF
TRBJ2-7 TRBV4-3 CASSQIAGAPYGQYF
TRBJ1-5 TRBV20-1 CSARAGTGMRNQPQHF
TRBJ1-5 TRBV20-1 CSARQGVTQPQHF
TRBJ2-5 TRBV6-5 CASSYSPRGTQETQYF
TRBJ2-3 TRBV11-3 CASSPRTGANTDTQYF
TRBJ2-3 TRBV9 CASQYRDSPTDTQYF
TRBJ1-3 TRBV10-3 CAIRAGNSGNTIYF
TRBJ1-6 TRBV25-1 CASSPQGAVAYNSPLHF
TRBJ1-6 TRBV20-1 CSARQGVGNSPLHF
TRBJ2-3 TRBV10-3 CAILSGDTQYF
TRBJ2-1 TRBV27 CATSREGAPYNEQFF
TRBJ2-1 TRBV7-2 CASSQGAEVTQFF
TRBJ1-6 TRBV3-1 CASSKDARGGNSPLHF
TRBJ2-5 TRBV10-2 CASSEIMGTDKETQYF
TRBJ1-6 TRBV7-3 CASSLNPGNSPLHF
TRBJ2-7 TRBV7-3 CASSLQSGRIYEQYF
TRBJ1-6 TRBV28 CASKMGQNNSPLHF
TRBJ2-5 TRBV7-8 CASSIPGKTQYF
TRBJ2-3 TRBV20-1 CSAEARVSDTQYF
TRBJ1-2 TRBV2 CASSDQGSYGYTF
TRBJ1-5 TRBV4-1 CASSQHGGDGQPQHF
TRBJ2-7 TRBV7-2 CASTGQSYEQYF